This T cell receptor beta chain was obtained from a study of cytomegalovirus exposure and HLA in healthy donors. Study background: A later analysis reported the same platform for the roughly 120 validation repertoires and the approximately 640 first-cohort repertoires. Study-wide points: The CMV antigen specificity of a few CMV-associated chains was confirmed through in vitro analysis. Some TCR beta chains (164 of them) were listed as cytomegalovirus-associated.

For this clone: What it binds is unknown.

TCRdb keeps only in-frame clones here, not all; method: immunoSEQ multiplex PCR. The sample comprises under 150,000 clones, roughly nine tenths of which are singletons, and roughly 0.7% rests with the top ten. The donors formed part of the approximately 120-subject validation cohort, distinct from the roughly 700-subject first cohort. Germline V gene lookup returns CDR1 SGHTS and CDR2 YDEGEE. V lost 1 base, J lost 8 bases, and 9 bases stayed unmatched. This CDR3 has 15 residues. This chain joins TRBV5-8 and TRBJ1-2, with 9 positions matching TRBD1. Material: PBMCs. The clonotype was recovered from a man between 18 and 29 years old in good health and CMV-seronegative. DNA of the CDR3: TGTGCCAGCAGCTTGTCCGGGACAGGGAAGTTGGGCTACACCTTC. Protein: CASSLSGTGKLGYTF.